The source of this TCR beta chain is a study of CD8+ T cells in alopecia areata. V gave up 10 bases and J gave up 8 bases, with 15 bases separating them. Germline CDR1 is ENHRY and CDR2 is SYGVKD. The CDR3 runs to 11 residues. Using a FACSAria, the CD4+ and CD8+ T cells were sorted from the PBMCs. RNA, once extracted, was reverse transcribed into cDNA for use as the sequencing template. Produced via immunoSEQ multiplex PCR; TCRdb's table is partial and in-frame only. The table lists approximately 150,000 clones, 45% to 60% of them singletons. This sequence was found in a human donor with alopecia areata. This rearrangement joins TRBV10-3 to TRBJ2-7; possibly TRBD2 for D (5 bases). The sequencing used CD4+ T cells sorted from blood, collected at week 0. The CDR3 reads CATEERSQQYF. Here the CDR3 DNA reads TGTGCCACGGAGGAAAGATCGCAGCAGTACTTC.